This is a list of T cell receptor beta chains from one sample in a study of early T cells in non-severe SARS-CoV-2 infection. In TCRdb, the 5' RACE reads were re-called with MiXCR into one record per CDR3 protein. The data show over 80,000 distinct CDR3 sequences, approximately 12% seen once. The material was whole blood, obtained at baseline. The source of these receptors is an adult who was a healthcare worker with PCR-confirmed SARS-CoV-2 infection or an uninfected control (not recorded which). CDR3s include the opening cysteine and the closing phenylalanine or tryptophan. A D gene is named only where the DNA matches it firmly. Only some rows state a clone size, as once, few, many or a class for expanded clones.

v_call	clone_size	j_call	d_call	cdr3_nt	cdr3_aa
TRBV10-2	NA	TRBJ1-3	NA	TGCGCCAGCGCCCCAGGGGCTGGAAACACCATATATTTT	CASAPGAGNTIYF
TRBV7-3	few	TRBJ1-1	NA	TGTGCCAGCAGTCTACACCCGAACACTGAAGCTTTCTTT	CASSLHPNTEAFF
TRBV9	many	TRBJ2-5	TRBD2	TGTGCCAGCAGCGTAGTGACTAGCGGGCGAGAGACCCAGTACTTC	CASSVVTSGRETQYF
TRBV4-1	NA	TRBJ2-1	TRBD2	TGCGCCAGCAGCCAGGAACTAGCGGGGGTCTACAATGAGCAGTTCTTC	CASSQELAGVYNEQFF
TRBV7-9	many	TRBJ2-4	TRBD2	TGTGCCAGCAGCTTTGAGACTAGCGGGAGATGCTTC	CASSFETSGRCF
TRBV20-1	NA	TRBJ2-3	TRBD2	TGCAGTGCATATCTAGCGGGGGGGCTCCCTACGCAGTATTTT	CSAYLAGGLPTQYF
TRBV28	NA	TRBJ2-7	NA	TGTGCCAGCAGTTTATGGGGTTACCCCTACGAGCAGTACTTC	CASSLWGYPYEQYF
TRBV6-5	NA	TRBJ1-1	NA	TGTGCCAGCAGTTACTCGCCAAACCCTAACACTGAAGCTTTCTTT	CASSYSPNPNTEAFF
TRBV3-1	many	TRBJ2-2	TRBD2	TGTGCCAGCAACCCGAGGCGGGAGGTCACCGGGGAGCTGTTTTTT	CASNPRREVTGELFF
TRBV3-1	few	TRBJ2-2	NA	TGTGCCAGCAGCCAAGAGGGCGCCGACGGGGAGCTGTTTTTT	CASSQEGADGELFF